The 2 T cell receptor beta chains given below trace back to one sample, sequenced in a study of T-cell memory formation after mild COVID-19. TCRdb reanalysed the 5' RACE reads using MiXCR and keeps one entry per CDR3 protein. Counted here are more than 150,000 distinct CDR3 sequences, roughly 23% occurring once; the ten biggest clones make up under 25%. Source material: PBMCs or a T cell subset sorted from them (not recorded which). Receptors were obtained from an adult woman who had mild COVID-19 (a few samples of this study predate the infection). Cell type and time point are not known.

The CDR3 loop reads CSARDFRTGSLETQYF. The CDR3 DNA is TGCAGTGCTAGAGATTTTAGGACAGGGTCCCTTGAGACCCAGTACTTC. The rearrangement links TRBV20-1 to TRBJ2-5; 8 bases are a match to TRBD1. Losses at the gene ends were 0 bases for V and 5 bases for J; bases not matched to a gene: 11. The CDR3 is 16 residues long. Germline values: CDR1 DFQATT, CDR2 SNEGSKA (reference sequence).

This chain uses TRBV4-1 with TRBJ2-1; no reliable D call. Germline V CDR1 and CDR2: MGHRA, YSYEKL. V gave up 0 bases and J gave up 5 bases, with 11 bases separating them. The CDR3 totals 15 residues. The CDR3 nucleotides read TGCGCCAGCAGCCAAGATGGGTACGCCGACAATGAGCAGTTCTTC. Protein sequence: CASSQDGYADNEQFF.